One and the same sample provided the 32 T cell receptor beta chains below, sequenced in a study of blood T cell repertoires in COVID-19. Repertoires were generated with immunoSEQ multiplex PCR, while TCRdb's copy carries only in-frame clones and drops some. The sample records about 310,000 clones, approximately 81% being singletons. Sequencing used PBMCs or T cells enriched from blood (not recorded which). The receptor set was obtained from a woman in her twenties or thirties who had been exposed to COVID-19.

The V call is TRBV7-2, the J call TRBJ1-4; 9 bases align to TRBD1. The CDR3 contains 19 residues. The germline gives CDR1 SGHTA, CDR2 FQGNSA. Trimming cost V 1 base and J 3 bases; bases outside gene matches: 12. This chain's CDR3 is CASSLGIYRGHMANEKLFF. In DNA form, the CDR3 reads TGTGCCAGCAGCTTAGGGATCTACAGGGGGCACATGGCTAATGAAAAACTGTTTTTT.

For the CDR3, the DNA is TGTGCCAGCAGGGGTCAGGTAAACGGCGAGACCCAGTACTTC. Its protein is CASRGQVNGETQYF. V and J are TRBV28 and TRBJ2-5, with unresolved D. CDR3 length: 14 residues. Germline V gene data show CDR1 as MDHEN and CDR2 as SYDVKM. V was cut by 6 bases and J by 5 bases, with 16 bases left in between.

The gene calls are TRBV7-8 and TRBJ1-4, with a weak D call TRBD1 (6 bases). The CDR3 is made up of 16 amino acids. Trimming stripped 2 bases from V and 5 bases from J, with 15 bases between. Germline lookup yields CDR1 SGHVS and CDR2 FQNEAQ. The CDR3 sequence: CASSLRSTGENEKLFF. The CDR3 DNA follows: TGTGCCAGCAGCTTAAGATCGACAGGCGAAAATGAAAAACTGTTTTTT.

The chain joins TRBV29-1 to TRBJ1-2; D ambiguous. Germline V gene data show CDR1 as SQVTM and CDR2 as ANQGSEA. CDR3 length: 15 residues. Trimming cost V 6 bases and J 0 bases, with 17 bases left between them. For the CDR3, the DNA is TGCAGCGTGTCTCAAGGCGGGTCAGCTAACTATGGCTACACCTTC. It is translated as CSVSQGGSANYGYTF.

V usage is TRBV28 and J usage is TRBJ2-7; D is unresolved. The germline V gene encodes CDR1 MDHEN and CDR2 SYDVKM. The CDR3 contains 13 residues. The V end was cut by 3 bases, the J end by 7 bases, with 13 bases between. CDR3 sequence reads: CASSLLSAWEQYF. DNA of the CDR3: TGTGCCAGCAGTTTGCTATCCGCCTGGGAGCAGTACTTC.

This clone was detected only a few times. J is TRBJ2-2 and V is TRBV5-1, with 10 bases lining up with TRBD1. The J segment lost 5 bases and the V segment lost 7 bases, leaving 8 bases of the junction unmatched. This CDR3 comprises 15 residues. Per germline, CDR1 SGHRS and CDR2 YFSETQ. The CDR3 reads CASRSGTGETGELFF. CDR3 nucleotide sequence: TGCGCCAGCCGATCCGGGACAGGGGAGACCGGGGAGCTGTTTTTT.

This clone was counted ten times or more. The rearrangement uses TRBV30 and TRBJ2-7, with 10 bases matching TRBD1. CDR1 and CDR2 (germline): GTSNPN, SVGIG (reference sequence). The ends lost 4 bases at V and 6 bases at J; junction bases unmatched: 9. The CDR3 spans 14 residues. DNA of the CDR3: TGTGCCTGGACGACAGGGGGCTTGTTAAGCGAGCAGTACTTC. Its translation: CAWTTGGLLSEQYF.

The chain combines TRBV7-2 with TRBJ2-5; D may be TRBD2 (7 bases). V gave up 2 bases and J gave up 4 bases, with 14 bases separating them. The CDR3 loop spans 15 amino acids. Germline V gives CDR1 SGHTA, CDR2 FQGNSA. The CDR3 nucleotides are TGTGCCAGCAGCTTAATCCGGGGGGCTAGAGAGACCCAGTACTTC. Translation: CASSLIRGARETQYF.

The chain carries TRBV21-1 and TRBJ2-3; TRBD2, the D gene given by the table, was not confirmed from the DNA. TRBV21-1 is a listed pseudogene. The CDR3 is 20 residues long. The CDR3: CASSKWRAGLVLESTDTQYF. CDR3 nucleotides: TGTGCCAGCAGCAAATGGCGGGCGGGACTAGTTCTAGAGAGCACAGATACGCAGTATTTT.

The chain combines TRBV7-2 with TRBJ1-1, with a possible D match to TRBD1 (5 bases). Germline V gene data show CDR1 as SGHTA and CDR2 as FQGNSA. V dropped 3 bases and J dropped 1 base, with 9 bases sitting between them. This CDR3 contains 14 residues. CDR3 protein: CASSFGHQNTEAFF. The CDR3 nucleotides read TGTGCCAGCAGCTTTGGACACCAGAACACTGAAGCTTTCTTT.

As regards this clone: The same CDR3 arises from other DNA sequences in this sample as well. This rearrangement joins TRBV2 to TRBJ2-1; 8 bases map to TRBD2. The CDR3 length is 15 residues. The junction had 3 bases not matched to a gene; V was cut back by 5 bases and J by 0 bases. The germline V gene encodes CDR1 SNHLY and CDR2 FYNNEI. CDR3 sequence reads: CASSPSGSSYNEQFF. The CDR3 DNA reads as TGTGCCAGCAGTCCCAGCGGGAGCTCCTACAATGAGCAGTTCTTC.

In DNA, the CDR3 is TGCGCCAGCAGACAAGGAGGAGCTTTCTTT. It codes for CASRQGGAFF. The gene calls are TRBV10-2 and TRBJ1-1; D call uncertain. The CDR3 consists of 10 residues. Germline V gene sequence: CDR1 WSHSY, CDR2 SAAADI. Trimming took 6 bases from V and 10 from J, leaving 9 bases between them.

The chain links TRBV21-1 to TRBJ2-3; the table's D call TRBD1 went unverified against the DNA. TRBV21-1 is assigned pseudogene status. The CDR3 has 17 amino acids. CDR3 nucleotide sequence: TGTGCCAGCAGCAAATCCAACGCAACAGGCTCCGCAGATACGCAGTATTTT. Encoded protein: CASSKSNATGSADTQYF.

The V gene is TRBV6-5, the J gene TRBJ2-7; possibly TRBD1 for D (6 bases). The length of the CDR3 is 13 residues. V lost 5 bases, J lost 2 bases, and 10 bases lay in between. Germline-derived CDR1 and CDR2 are MNHEY and SVGAGI. The CDR3 region is CASSTDRTYEQYF. The CDR3 DNA is TGTGCCAGCAGTACCGACAGGACCTACGAGCAGTACTTC.

CDR3 protein: CASRTSGRTQYNEQFF. DNA for the CDR3: TGTGCCAGCAGAACTAGCGGGAGGACTCAATACAATGAGCAGTTCTTC. V gene TRBV11-2 combines with J gene TRBJ2-1; the match to TRBD2 covers 12 bases. The junction had 7 bases not matched to a gene; V was cut back by 6 bases and J by 4 bases. The CDR3 is 16 residues long. Germline CDR1 reads SGHAT; CDR2 reads FQNNGV.

This clone was seen only once. This chain connects TRBV7-3 to TRBJ2-1, with D possibly TRBD1 on 6 matching bases. V was pared by 2 bases and J by 13 bases, with 15 bases between. The V gene's germline CDR1 is SGHTA and CDR2 FQGTGA. The CDR3 has 13 residues. The CDR3 region is CASSLLQGGSQFF. CDR3 nucleotides: TGTGCCAGCAGCTTACTACAGGGTGGGAGTCAGTTCTTC.

V and J are TRBV21-1 and TRBJ2-1; the D segment call TRBD2 is taken from the table without a DNA check. TRBV21-1 counts as a pseudogene. This CDR3 is 15 amino acids long. CDR3 protein: CASSNLAGEGNEQFF. DNA of the CDR3: TGTGCCAGCAGCAATCTAGCGGGAGAGGGGAATGAGCAGTTCTTC.

The J gene is TRBJ1-4, the V gene TRBV5-6, with unresolved D. V was cut by 0 bases and J by 4 bases, with 10 bases left in between. The CDR3 has 15 amino acids. The germline V gene has CDR1 SGHDT and CDR2 YYEEEE. The chain's CDR3 is CASSLGRDYNEKLFF. For the CDR3, the DNA is TGTGCCAGCAGCTTGGGGAGGGATTATAATGAAAAACTGTTTTTT.

The chain links TRBV6-4 to TRBJ2-1; 10 bases fit TRBD2. This CDR3 is 16 amino acids long. CDR1 is MRHNA and CDR2 is SNTAGT in the germline V gene. V shed 3 bases and J 0 bases; nucleotides not matched to a gene: 2. The CDR3 region is CASSDSGGPSYNEQFF. In nucleotides, the CDR3 is TGTGCCAGCAGTGATAGCGGGGGGCCCTCCTACAATGAGCAGTTCTTC.

The chain joins TRBV5-3 to TRBJ1-2; 7 bases agree with TRBD1. TRBV5-3 counts as an open reading frame of uncertain function. There are 13 residues in the CDR3. V trimming: 2 bases; J trimming: 8 bases; junction bases outside the gene matches: 6. The CDR3 DNA is TGTGCCAGAAGCTTCCCAGGGGGATACGGCTACACCTTC. Amino acids: CARSFPGGYGYTF.

The rearrangement links TRBV5-6 to TRBJ2-4; weak D call: TRBD2 (6 bases). This CDR3 has 16 amino acids. Germline-derived CDR1 and CDR2 are SGHDT and YYEEEE. Trimming stripped 4 bases from V and 0 bases from J, with 14 bases between. CDR3 sequence reads: CASSAPSGEAKNIQYF. CDR3 nucleotide sequence: TGTGCCAGCAGCGCCCCATCGGGGGAAGCCAAAAACATTCAGTACTTC. Filled out from reference TRBV5-6 and TRBJ2-4, the complete variable domain reads DAGVTQSPTHLIKTRGQQVTLRCSPKSGHDTVSWYQQALGQGPQFIFQYYEEEERQRGNFPDRFSGHQFPNYSSELNVNALLLGDSALYLCASSAPSGEAKNIQYFGAGTRLSVL.

The chain couples TRBV5-6 to TRBJ1-5; weak D call: TRBD1 (5 bases). V was trimmed by 5 bases and J by 7 bases, leaving 16 bases between them. This CDR3 is 14 amino acids long. The germline V gene has CDR1 SGHDT and CDR2 YYEEEE. The CDR3 here is CASSAGQVLQPQHF. For the CDR3, the DNA is TGTGCCAGCAGTGCGGGGCAGGTTCTACAGCCCCAGCATTTT. Together with reference TRBV5-6 and TRBJ1-5, the CDR3 gives the full variable domain: DAGVTQSPTHLIKTRGQQVTLRCSPKSGHDTVSWYQQALGQGPQFIFQYYEEEERQRGNFPDRFSGHQFPNYSSELNVNALLLGDSALYLCASSAGQVLQPQHFGDGTRLSIL.

In nucleotides, the CDR3 is TGTGCCAGCAGTGTCGGACTAGCGGGAGGGAACAATGAGCAGTTCTTC. This sequence encodes CASSVGLAGGNNEQFF. The chain uses TRBV2 and TRBJ2-1; 15 nucleotides align to TRBD2. The CDR3 covers 16 residues. The germline CDR1 and CDR2 sequences are SNHLY and FYNNEI. V lost 4 bases and J lost 5; bases outside the gene matches: 3. The full variable domain, in which reference TRBV2 and TRBJ2-1 provide the parts outside the CDR3, is EPEVTQTPSHQVTQMGQEVILRCVPISNHLYFYWYRQILGQKVEFLVSFYNNEISEKSEIFDDQFSVERPDGSNFTLKIRSTKLEDSAMYFCASSVGLAGGNNEQFFGPGTRLTVL.

The chain couples TRBV6-4 to TRBJ2-7; tentative D call: TRBD2 (6 bases). Trimming took 9 bases from V and 0 from J, leaving 6 bases between them. Germline CDR1 reads MRHNA; CDR2 reads SNTAGT. The CDR3 sequence is 11 residues long. The CDR3 region is CARGLSYEQYF. The CDR3 DNA reads as TGTGCCAGGGGACTCTCCTACGAGCAGTACTTC.

The DNA of the CDR3 is TGTGCCAGCAGCTTTGAGGGGGCAAGAAACACCATATATTTT. Its protein product is CASSFEGARNTIYF. This sequence joins TRBV7-9 and TRBJ1-3; 7 bases match TRBD1. There are 14 residues in the CDR3. V trimming: 3 bases; J trimming: 5 bases; junction bases outside the gene matches: 4. Germline loops: CDR1 SEHNR, CDR2 FQNEAQ (reference sequence).

This clone was counted once. The J gene is TRBJ1-5, the V gene TRBV28; 8 bases match TRBD1. V lost 3 bases, J lost 3 bases, and 16 bases stayed unmatched. The CDR3 consists of 19 residues. Per the germline V gene, CDR1 is MDHEN and CDR2 is SYDVKM. The CDR3 region has the DNA TGTGCCAGCAGTTTCCCAGGGGGCCACGGTAGAATTATCAATCAGCCCCAGCATTTT. Translating it yields CASSFPGGHGRIINQPQHF.

The chain carries TRBV5-4 and TRBJ1-4, with 9 bases fitting TRBD1. The CDR3 runs 14 residues. With V trimmed by 0 bases and J by 6 bases, 0 bases remained unmatched. The V gene's germline CDR1 is SGHNT and CDR2 YYREEE (reference sequence). This CDR3 reads CASSLDRGHEKLFF. CDR3 DNA: TGTGCCAGCAGCTTGGACAGGGGGCATGAAAAACTGTTTTTT.

The chain joins TRBV6-1 to TRBJ1-5, with D uncertain. Trimming removed 0 bases from V and 3 bases from J, with 6 bases in between. Germline V gives CDR1 MNHNS, CDR2 SASEGT. This CDR3 spans 14 amino acids. The CDR3 loop reads CASSEARVNQPQHF. DNA of the CDR3: TGTGCCAGCAGTGAAGCGCGGGTCAATCAGCCCCAGCATTTT.

This clone was seen just once. The chain employs TRBV2 and TRBJ2-1; D might be TRBD2 (5 bases). Deletions cut 7 bases from V and 4 bases from J, with 11 bases between. Looked up from germline, CDR1 is SNHLY and CDR2 is FYNNEI. The CDR3 is 13 residues long. DNA for the CDR3: TGTGCCAGCAAACTAGTGGGGTACAATGAGCAGTTCTTC. It encodes CASKLVGYNEQFF.

The chain links TRBV30 to TRBJ1-5, with TRBD1 matching over 8 bases. Germline V CDR1 and CDR2: GTSNPN, SVGIG (reference sequence). The V segment lost 2 bases and the J segment 2 bases; nucleotides outside the gene matches: 5. This CDR3 is built from 15 residues. For the CDR3, the DNA is TGTGCCTGGAGTCAGGGGGCGCTTGGCAATCAGCCCCAGCATTTT. Translated, it gives CAWSQGALGNQPQHF.

This clone has a single count. This chain joins TRBV28 and TRBJ1-1; possible D gene TRBD1, 5 bases. The CDR3 extends over 13 amino acids. Germline CDR1 is MDHEN and CDR2 is SYDVKM. The CDR3 DNA sequence: TGTGCTTACGGGCAGGGCGAATCCACTGAAGCTTTCTTT. Its translation: CAYGQGESTEAFF.

DNA for the CDR3: TGTGCCAGTAGTACCGACAGGGGCACTAATGAAAAACTGTTTTTT. Protein: CASSTDRGTNEKLFF. V gene TRBV19 combines with J gene TRBJ1-4; TRBD1 matches at 8 bases. V was pared by 4 bases and J by 2 bases, with 3 bases of the junction left unmatched. The length of the CDR3 is 15 residues. From germline, CDR1 is LNHDA and CDR2 SQIVND (reference sequence).